Below are 18 T cell receptor beta chains sequenced from a single sample in a study of T cell responses to AZD1222 COVID-19 vaccine. Libraries were prepared by immunoSEQ multiplex PCR; TCRdb keeps only in-frame clonotypes and omits some of them. In the table there are roughly 120,000 clones, 70% to 90% of which are singletons. This material consisted of peripheral blood, taken on day 0 of AZD1222 vaccination. These receptors were obtained from an adult in good health.

The chain joins TRBV9 to TRBJ1-5, with D perhaps TRBD1 (5 bases). The CDR3 runs to 13 residues. Germline CDR1 is SGDLS and CDR2 is YYNGEE. Trimming shortened V by 0 bases and J by 7 bases, and 8 bases separated the two germline ends. The CDR3, as DNA: TGTGCCAGCAGCGTAGAAGGGGTCCAGCCCCAGCATTTT. This gives the protein CASSVEGVQPQHF. The variable domain in full, completed from reference TRBV9 and TRBJ1-5, reads DSGVTQTPKHLITATGQRVTLRCSPRSGDLSVYWYQQSLDQGLQFLIQYYNGEERAKGNILERFSAQQFPDLHSELNLSSLELGDSALYFCASSVEGVQPQHFGDGTRLSIL.

The chain has TRBV7-8 and TRBJ1-1, with TRBD1 identical over 7 bases. This CDR3 region has 16 residues. Germline CDR1 is SGHVS and CDR2 is FQNEAQ. The trim removed 4 bases at V and 4 bases at J, leaving 12 bases unmatched. CDR3 bases: TGTGCCAGCAGCTCCCTCCCGTCTCAGGGGGGCACTGAAGCTTTCTTT. Amino acids: CASSSLPSQGGTEAFF. Full variable domain (missing parts from reference TRBV7-8 and TRBJ1-1): GAGVSQSPRYKVAKRGQDVALRCDPISGHVSLFWYQQALGQGPEFLTYFQNEAQLDKSGLPSDRFFAERPEGSVSTLKIQRTQQEDSAVYLCASSSLPSQGGTEAFFGQGTRLTVV.

The J gene is TRBJ2-5, the V gene TRBV5-4; D remains unclear. CDR1 and CDR2 (germline): SGHNT, YYREEE (reference sequence). CDR3 length: 16 residues. Between the trimmed V and J ends, which lost 1 base and 1 base, there was a span of 14 bases. CDR3 DNA sequence: TGTGCCAGCAGCTTGCCTGGGCGACGGTTCCAAGAGACCCAGTACTTC. Translation gives CASSLPGRRFQETQYF.

The chain uses TRBV27 and TRBJ2-1; maybe TRBD2 (5 bases). With 9 bases removed from V and 6 bases from J, the gap between germline ends came to 15 bases. The germline V gene encodes CDR1 MNHEY and CDR2 SMNVEV (reference sequence). The CDR3 is made up of 13 amino acids. CDR3 nucleotides: TGTGCCAGTCGGTGGGGAGATGGCAATGAGCAGTTCTTC. Protein product: CASRWGDGNEQFF.

This clone was seen once. This chain uses TRBV4-2 with TRBJ2-1; 13 positions agree with TRBD2. The CDR3 runs to 16 residues. Germline loops: CDR1 LGHNA, CDR2 YNFKEQ. V dropped 0 bases and J dropped 10; count of bases not matched to a gene: 6. The CDR3 protein is CASSQELAGGPFEQFF. The CDR3 region has the DNA TGTGCCAGCAGCCAAGAACTAGCGGGGGGGCCTTTCGAGCAGTTCTTC.

The V call is TRBV15, the J call TRBJ2-1, with D uncertain. Between the trimmed V and J ends, which lost 2 bases and 1 base, there was a span of 12 bases. Germline-derived CDR1 and CDR2 are LNHNV and YYDKDF (reference sequence). The CDR3 extends over 16 amino acids. DNA of the CDR3: TGTGCCACCAGCAGACCTACTGGATATTCCTACAATGAGCAGTTCTTC. It specifies CATSRPTGYSYNEQFF.

The chain recombines TRBV12-5 with TRBJ1-2; a weak D match, TRBD1 (5 bases). The germline gives CDR1 LGHNT, CDR2 FRNRAP. With 4 bases removed from V and 3 bases from J, the gap between germline ends came to 12 bases. The CDR3 covers 14 residues. The CDR3 here is CASGWGPGYYGYTF. In DNA form, the CDR3 reads TGTGCTAGTGGTTGGGGCCCGGGTTACTATGGCTACACCTTC. Based on the CDR3 plus reference TRBV12-5 and TRBJ1-2, the full variable domain is DARVTQTPRHKVTEMGQEVTMRCQPILGHNTVFWYRQTMMQGLELLAYFRNRAPLDDSGMPKDRFSAEMPDATLATLKIQPSEPRDSAVYFCASGWGPGYYGYTFGSGTRLTVV.

The chain links TRBV18 to TRBJ2-7; TRBD2 is a possible D gene (6 bases). V gave up 3 bases and J gave up 5 bases, with 14 bases separating them. CDR1 and CDR2 (germline): KGHSH, LQKENI. CDR3 length: 14 residues. This CDR3 is CASSPPGLPNEQYF. CDR3 nucleotides: TGTGCCAGCTCACCTCCGGGACTCCCTAACGAGCAGTACTTC.

This sequence joins TRBV11-3 and TRBJ2-3; D is possibly TRBD2 (7 bases). V dropped 5 bases and J dropped 6 bases, with 18 bases sitting between them. Germline values: CDR1 SGHNT, CDR2 YENEEA. The CDR3 has 15 residues. The DNA of the CDR3 is TGTGCCAGCAGCCCCGGGGGGCGCTCCCGCGATACGCAGTATTTT. Its protein is CASSPGGRSRDTQYF.

The V and J genes are TRBV7-9 and TRBJ1-6; TRBD1 might be the D (6 bases). Trimming cost V 3 bases and J 5 bases, with 17 bases left between them. The germline CDR1 and CDR2 sequences are SEHNR and FQNEAQ (reference sequence). There are 17 residues in the CDR3. This CDR3 reads CASSFKTGGRDNSPLHF. The CDR3 coding sequence is TGTGCCAGCAGCTTCAAAACCGGGGGGCGAGATAATTCACCCCTCCACTTT.

This rearrangement joins TRBV5-4 to TRBJ2-1; D possibly corresponds to TRBD2 (5 bases). CDR3 size: 15 residues. Germline V gene data show CDR1 as SGHNT and CDR2 as YYREEE (reference sequence). Deletions cut 4 bases from V and 6 bases from J, with 17 bases between. Here the CDR3 DNA reads TGTGCCAGCAGCCCGGCGCCTAGCAGACTCAATGAGCAGTTCTTC. Amino acid sequence: CASSPAPSRLNEQFF.

This chain connects TRBV29-1 to TRBJ1-2, with TRBD1 as a possible D gene (5 bases). The germline V gene has CDR1 SQVTM and CDR2 ANQGSEA. This CDR3 contains 13 residues. Trimming took off 2 bases at V and 7 bases at J, with 14 bases between the two ends. The CDR3 spells CSVETGQLAGYTF. CDR3 sequence (DNA): TGCAGCGTTGAAACGGGGCAGTTGGCTGGCTACACCTTC.

The gene calls are TRBV5-6 and TRBJ2-5; unclear D gene. This CDR3 is built from 14 residues. Germline lookup yields CDR1 SGHDT and CDR2 YYEEEE. V lost 4 bases, J lost 2 bases, and 12 bases lay in between. The chain's CDR3 is CASSPLGRQETQYF. The CDR3 coding sequence is TGTGCCAGCAGCCCGTTGGGCAGACAAGAGACCCAGTACTTC.

Here the CDR3 reads CASSVTSAGASYGYTF. The CDR3 DNA is TGTGCCAGCAGCGTAACGTCGGCAGGGGCGAGCTATGGCTACACCTTC. This sequence joins TRBV9 and TRBJ1-2; TRBD1 might be the D (6 bases). CDR1 SGDLS and CDR2 YYNGEE come from the germline V gene. V gave up 1 base and J gave up 4 bases, with 17 bases separating them. CDR3 length: 16 residues.

The rearrangement uses TRBV5-6 and TRBJ1-1, with D unclear. Per the germline V gene, CDR1 is SGHDT and CDR2 is YYEEEE. Trimming removed 4 bases at V and 11 bases at J, with 15 bases between. This CDR3 is built from 12 residues. In DNA, the CDR3 is TGTGCCAGCAGCCGTTGGCAATGGTCGGCTTTCTTT. This codes for CASSRWQWSAFF.

This clone has just a few counts. The chain carries TRBV4-3 and TRBJ2-7; 7 bases are a match to TRBD1. V lost 1 base to trimming and J lost 0 bases; unmatched junction nucleotides: 6. The CDR3 extends over 16 amino acids. CDR1 is LGHNA and CDR2 is YSLEER in the germline V gene. The CDR3 reads CASSQGGQRSSYEQYF. The CDR3 DNA reads TGCGCCAGCAGCCAAGGGGGACAGAGGAGCTCCTACGAGCAGTACTTC.

This chain uses TRBV18 with TRBJ1-1, with a tentative D call TRBD1 (5 bases). Germline lookup yields CDR1 KGHSH and CDR2 LQKENI. This CDR3 has 14 residues. The V end was cut by 3 bases, the J end by 3 bases, with 11 bases between. This CDR3 is CASSPLGGDTEAFF. Written as DNA, the CDR3 is TGTGCCAGCTCACCTTTGGGGGGGGACACTGAAGCTTTCTTT. Supplemented by reference TRBV18 and TRBJ1-1, the full variable domain reads NAGVMQNPRHLVRRRGQEARLRCSPMKGHSHVYWYRQLPEEGLKFMVYLQKENIIDESGMPKERFSAEFPKEGPSILRIQQVVRGDSAAYFCASSPLGGDTEAFFGQGTRLTVV.

V usage is TRBV30 and J usage is TRBJ1-1; unclear D gene. The V and J ends lost 0 bases and 2 bases respectively, with 7 bases between them. Germline CDR1 and CDR2: GTSNPN and SVGIG (reference sequence). The CDR3 is 13 amino acids. The CDR3 coding sequence is TGTGCCTGGAGTGTACGGGAAAACACTGAAGCTTTCTTT. Protein product: CAWSVRENTEAFF. Full variable domain (outside the CDR3, taken from reference TRBV30 and TRBJ1-1): SQTIHQWPATLVQPVGSPLSLECTVEGTSNPNLYWYRQAAGRGLQLLFYSVGIGQISSEVPQNLSASRPQDRQFILSSKKLLLSDSGFYLCAWSVRENTEAFFGQGTRLTVV.